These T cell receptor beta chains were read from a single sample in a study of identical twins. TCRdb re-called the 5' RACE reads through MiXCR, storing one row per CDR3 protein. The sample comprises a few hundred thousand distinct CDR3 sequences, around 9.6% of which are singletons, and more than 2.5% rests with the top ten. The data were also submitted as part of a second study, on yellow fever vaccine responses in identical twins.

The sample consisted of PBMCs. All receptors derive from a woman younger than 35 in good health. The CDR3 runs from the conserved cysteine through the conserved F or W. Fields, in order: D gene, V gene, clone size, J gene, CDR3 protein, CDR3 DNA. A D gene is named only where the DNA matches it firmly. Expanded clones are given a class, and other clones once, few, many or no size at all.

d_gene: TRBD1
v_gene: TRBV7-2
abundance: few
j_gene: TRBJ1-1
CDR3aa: CASSYLGTGRVFF
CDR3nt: TGTGCCAGCAGCTACTTAGGGACAGGGCGAGTTTTCTTT

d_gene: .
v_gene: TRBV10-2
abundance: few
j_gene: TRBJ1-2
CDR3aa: CASSEQGSYGYTF
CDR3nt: TGCGCCAGCAGTGAACAGGGTTCCTATGGCTACACCTTC

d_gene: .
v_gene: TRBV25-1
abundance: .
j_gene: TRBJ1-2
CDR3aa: CASSQNTGIHLYGYTF
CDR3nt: TGTGCCAGCAGTCAGAATACCGGGATCCACCTCTATGGCTACACCTTC

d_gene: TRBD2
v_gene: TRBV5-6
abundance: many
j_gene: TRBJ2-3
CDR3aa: CASSLAGGRATDTQYF
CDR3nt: TGTGCCAGCAGCTTGGCCGGCGGGAGGGCCACAGATACGCAGTATTTT

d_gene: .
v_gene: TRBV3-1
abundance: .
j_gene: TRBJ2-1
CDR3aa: CASSPRGARNEQFF
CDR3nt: TGTGCCAGCAGCCCCCGGGGGGCGCGTAATGAGCAGTTCTTC

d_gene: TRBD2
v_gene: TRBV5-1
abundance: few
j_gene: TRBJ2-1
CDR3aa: CASSSWGGDYNEQFF
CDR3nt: TGCGCCAGCAGCTCTTGGGGGGGGGACTACAATGAGCAGTTCTTC

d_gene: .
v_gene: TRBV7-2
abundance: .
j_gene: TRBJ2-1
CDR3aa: CASSPTTVTGQFF
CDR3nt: TGTGCCAGCAGCCCCACCACAGTCACTGGGCAGTTCTTC

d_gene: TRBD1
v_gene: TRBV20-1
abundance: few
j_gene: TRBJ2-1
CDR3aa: CSASGQGDEQFF
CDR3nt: TGCAGTGCTAGCGGACAGGGGGATGAGCAGTTCTTC

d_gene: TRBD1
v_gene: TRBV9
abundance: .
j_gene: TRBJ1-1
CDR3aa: CASSGQGVDTEAFF
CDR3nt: TGTGCCAGCAGCGGTCAGGGGGTGGACACTGAAGCTTTCTTT

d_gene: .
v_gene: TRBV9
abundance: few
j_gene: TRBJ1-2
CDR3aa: CASSVDGNSYGYTF
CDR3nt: TGTGCCAGCAGCGTAGATGGGAACTCCTATGGCTACACCTTC

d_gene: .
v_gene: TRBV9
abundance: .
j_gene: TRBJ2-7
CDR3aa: CASSTPRSEQYF
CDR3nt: TGTGCCAGCAGCACCCCCCGGAGTGAGCAGTACTTC

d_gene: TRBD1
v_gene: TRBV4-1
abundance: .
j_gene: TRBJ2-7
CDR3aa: CASSQDRTGTYEQYF
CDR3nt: TGCGCCAGCAGCCAAGATAGGACAGGGACTTACGAGCAGTACTTC

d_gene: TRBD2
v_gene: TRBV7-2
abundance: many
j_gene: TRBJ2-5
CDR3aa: CASSTGLAGGQETQYF
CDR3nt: TGCGCCAGCAGCACCGGACTAGCGGGGGGTCAAGAGACCCAGTACTTC

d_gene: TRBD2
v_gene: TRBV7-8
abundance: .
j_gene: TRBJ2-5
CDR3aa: CASSSRTRGGALQETQYF
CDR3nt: TGTGCCAGCAGCTCACGTACCCGCGGGGGGGCACTTCAAGAGACCCAGTACTTC

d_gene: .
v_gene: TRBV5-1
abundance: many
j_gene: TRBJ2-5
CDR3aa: CASSLGYQETQYF
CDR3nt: TGCGCCAGCAGCTTGGGATACCAAGAGACCCAGTACTTC

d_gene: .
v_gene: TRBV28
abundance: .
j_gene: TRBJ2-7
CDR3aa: CASSYTELCYEQYF
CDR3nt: TGTGCCAGCAGTTATACAGAACTCTGCTACGAGCAGTACTTC

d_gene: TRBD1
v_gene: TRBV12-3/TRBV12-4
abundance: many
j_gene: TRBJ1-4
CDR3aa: CASSSRDREVREKLFF
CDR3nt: TGTGCCAGCAGTAGTCGGGACAGGGAGGTTCGGGAAAAACTGTTTTTT

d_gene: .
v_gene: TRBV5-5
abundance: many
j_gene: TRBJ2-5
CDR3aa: CASSLVAGRETQYF
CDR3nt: TGTGCCAGCAGCTTGGTTGCAGGTCGGGAGACCCAGTACTTC

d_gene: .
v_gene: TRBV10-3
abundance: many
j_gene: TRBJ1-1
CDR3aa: CAIRSISTEAFF
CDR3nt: TGTGCCATCAGGTCAATAAGCACTGAAGCTTTCTTT

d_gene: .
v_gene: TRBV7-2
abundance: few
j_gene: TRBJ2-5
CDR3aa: CASSKQGGTGETQYF
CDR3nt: TGTGCCAGCAGCAAACAGGGGGGGACAGGAGAGACCCAGTACTTC

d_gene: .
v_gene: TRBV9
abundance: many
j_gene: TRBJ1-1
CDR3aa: CASSSSQETEAFF
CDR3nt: TGTGCCAGCAGCTCCTCCCAGGAGACTGAAGCTTTCTTT

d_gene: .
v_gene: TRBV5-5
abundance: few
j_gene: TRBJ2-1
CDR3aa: CASSFNNYNEQFF
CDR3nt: TGTGCCAGCAGCTTCAACAACTACAATGAGCAGTTCTTC

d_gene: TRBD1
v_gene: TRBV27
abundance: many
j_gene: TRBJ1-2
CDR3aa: CASSLLTGSQGYTF
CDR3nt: TGTGCCAGCAGTTTATTGACAGGGAGTCAGGGCTACACCTTC

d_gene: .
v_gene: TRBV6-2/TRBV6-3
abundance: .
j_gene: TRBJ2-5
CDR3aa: CASRIEETQYF
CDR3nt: TGTGCCAGCAGAATAGAAGAGACCCAGTACTTC

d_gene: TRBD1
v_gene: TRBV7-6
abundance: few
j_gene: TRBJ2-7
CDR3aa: CASSRRTGGDEQYF
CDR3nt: TGTGCCAGCAGCCGAAGGACAGGGGGTGACGAGCAGTACTTC

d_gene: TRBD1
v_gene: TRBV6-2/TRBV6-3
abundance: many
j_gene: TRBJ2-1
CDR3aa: CASSSLPDRGGNEQFF
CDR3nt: TGTGCCAGCAGTTCCCTGCCGGACAGGGGAGGCAATGAGCAGTTCTTC

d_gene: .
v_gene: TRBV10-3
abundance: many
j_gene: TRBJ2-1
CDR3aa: CAISEADNEQFF
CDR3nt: TGTGCCATCAGTGAGGCAGACAATGAGCAGTTCTTC

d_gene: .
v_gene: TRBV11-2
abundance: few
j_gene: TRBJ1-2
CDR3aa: CASSLEKGTAGYTF
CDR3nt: TGTGCCAGCAGCTTAGAGAAGGGGACCGCGGGCTACACCTTC

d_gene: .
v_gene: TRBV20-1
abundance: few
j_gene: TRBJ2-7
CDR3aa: CSARDSKKVYEQYF
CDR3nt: TGCAGTGCTAGAGATTCCAAGAAAGTCTACGAGCAGTACTTC

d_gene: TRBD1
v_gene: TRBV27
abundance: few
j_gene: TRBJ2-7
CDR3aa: CASSGWDRGYEQYF
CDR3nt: TGTGCCAGCTCTGGCTGGGACAGGGGATACGAGCAGTACTTC

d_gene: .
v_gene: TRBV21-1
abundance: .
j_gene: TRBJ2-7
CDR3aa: CASSASRGGAYEQYF
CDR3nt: TGTGCCAGCAGCGCCAGTAGGGGAGGGGCCTACGAGCAGTACTTC

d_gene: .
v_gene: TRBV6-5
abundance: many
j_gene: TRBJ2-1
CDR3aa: CASSYRRHSSYNEQFF
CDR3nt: TGTGCCAGCAGTTACCGTCGACATAGCTCCTACAATGAGCAGTTCTTC

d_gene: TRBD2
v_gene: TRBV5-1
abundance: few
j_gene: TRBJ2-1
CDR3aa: CASSLVGISGGATYNEQFF
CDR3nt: TGCGCCAGCAGCTTGGTGGGGATTAGCGGGGGAGCTACCTACAATGAGCAGTTCTTC

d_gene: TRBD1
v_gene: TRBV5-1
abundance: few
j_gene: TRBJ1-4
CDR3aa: CASSTGQVPNEKLFF
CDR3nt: TGCGCCAGCAGCACCGGACAGGTTCCTAATGAAAAACTGTTTTTT

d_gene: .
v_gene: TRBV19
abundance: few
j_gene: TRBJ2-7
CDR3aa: CANSPRESYEQYF
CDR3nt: TGTGCCAATTCACCGAGGGAGTCCTACGAGCAGTACTTC

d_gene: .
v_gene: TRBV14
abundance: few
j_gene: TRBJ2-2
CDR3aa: CASSQVGAANTGELFF
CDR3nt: TGTGCCAGCAGCCAAGTCGGGGCCGCGAACACCGGGGAGCTGTTTTTT

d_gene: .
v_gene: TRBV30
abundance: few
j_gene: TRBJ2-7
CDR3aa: CAWTMGLGSSYEQYF
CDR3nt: TGTGCCTGGACCATGGGTCTAGGGTCCTCCTACGAGCAGTACTTC

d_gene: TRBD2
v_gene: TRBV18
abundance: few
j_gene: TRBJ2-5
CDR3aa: CASSLRGGTSGNHQETQYF
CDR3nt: TGTGCCAGCTCACTACGCGGCGGGACTAGCGGGAACCATCAAGAGACCCAGTACTTC

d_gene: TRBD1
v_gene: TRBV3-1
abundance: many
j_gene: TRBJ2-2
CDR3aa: CASSQVNRGFGELFF
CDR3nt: TGTGCCAGCAGCCAAGTAAACAGGGGATTCGGGGAGCTGTTTTTT

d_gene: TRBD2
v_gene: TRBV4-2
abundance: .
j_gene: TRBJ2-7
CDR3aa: CPSSHPWEGREEQYF
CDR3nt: TGTCCCAGCAGCCACCCGTGGGAGGGCCGGGAGGAGCAGTACTTC

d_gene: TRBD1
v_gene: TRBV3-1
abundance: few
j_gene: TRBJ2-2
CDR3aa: CASSQLQGAGTGELFF
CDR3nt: TGTGCCAGCAGCCAACTACAGGGGGCGGGCACCGGGGAGCTGTTTTTT

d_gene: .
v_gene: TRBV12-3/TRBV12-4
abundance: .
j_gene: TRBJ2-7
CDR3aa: CASSLRQPWEEQYF
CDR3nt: TGTGCCAGCAGTTTAAGACAGCCTTGGGAAGAGCAGTACTTC

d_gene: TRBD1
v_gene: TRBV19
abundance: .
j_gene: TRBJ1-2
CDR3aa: CASTSPGTGLYGYTF
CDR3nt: TGTGCCAGTACCTCGCCTGGGACAGGCCTTTATGGCTACACCTTC

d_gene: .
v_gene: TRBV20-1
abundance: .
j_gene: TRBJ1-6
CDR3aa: CSASQGLLSPLHF
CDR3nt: TGCAGTGCTAGTCAGGGACTTCTTTCACCCCTCCACTTT

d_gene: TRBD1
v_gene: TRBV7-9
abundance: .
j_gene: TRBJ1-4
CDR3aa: CASSLASGGHEKLFF
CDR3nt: TGTGCCAGCAGCTTAGCGTCAGGGGGCCACGAAAAACTGTTTTTT

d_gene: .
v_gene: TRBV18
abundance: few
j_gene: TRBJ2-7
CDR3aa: CASSPYYSYEQYF
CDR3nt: TGTGCCAGCTCACCCTATTACTCCTACGAGCAGTACTTC

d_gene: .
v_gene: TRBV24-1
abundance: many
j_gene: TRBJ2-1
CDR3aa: CATSPRPSYNEQFF
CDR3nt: TGTGCCACCAGTCCCAGGCCCTCCTACAATGAGCAGTTCTTC

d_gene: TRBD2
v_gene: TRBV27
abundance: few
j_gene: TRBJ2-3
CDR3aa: CASSRRGTSGGTDTQYF
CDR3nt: TGTGCCAGCAGCCGACGGGGGACGAGCGGGGGCACAGATACGCAGTATTTT

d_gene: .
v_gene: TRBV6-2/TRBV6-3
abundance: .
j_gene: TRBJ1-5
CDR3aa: CASTPEGVNQPQHF
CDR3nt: TGTGCCAGCACCCCAGAGGGGGTAAATCAGCCCCAGCATTTT

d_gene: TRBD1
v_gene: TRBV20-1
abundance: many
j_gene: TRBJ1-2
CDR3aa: CSARTGGDYGYTF
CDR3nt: TGCAGTGCCCGGACAGGGGGCGACTATGGCTACACCTTC

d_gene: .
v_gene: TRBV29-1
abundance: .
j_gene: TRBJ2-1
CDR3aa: CSVGSGELGDEQFF
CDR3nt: TGCAGCGTTGGGTCGGGAGAGTTAGGAGATGAGCAGTTCTTC

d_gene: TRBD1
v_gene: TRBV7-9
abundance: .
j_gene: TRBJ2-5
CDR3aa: CASSQPTGARVETQYF
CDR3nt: TGTGCCAGCAGCCAACCGACAGGGGCGAGGGTAGAGACCCAGTACTTC

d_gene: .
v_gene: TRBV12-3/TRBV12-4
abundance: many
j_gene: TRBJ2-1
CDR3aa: CASSLLSGPGNEQFF
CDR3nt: TGTGCCAGCAGTTTACTGTCGGGGCCAGGCAATGAGCAGTTCTTC